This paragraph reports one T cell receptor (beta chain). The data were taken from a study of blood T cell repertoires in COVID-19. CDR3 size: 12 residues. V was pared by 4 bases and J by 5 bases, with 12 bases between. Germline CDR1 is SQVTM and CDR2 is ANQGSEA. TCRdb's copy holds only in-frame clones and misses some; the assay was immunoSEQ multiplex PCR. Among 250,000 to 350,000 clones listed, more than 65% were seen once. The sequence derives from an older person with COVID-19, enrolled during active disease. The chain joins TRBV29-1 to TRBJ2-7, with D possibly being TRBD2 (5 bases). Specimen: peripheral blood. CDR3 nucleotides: TGCAGCGTTGGGCCCCAGAGGGACGAGCAGTACTTC. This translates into CSVGPQRDEQYF.